Sequencing of this T cell receptor (beta chain) was carried out in a study of cytomegalovirus exposure and HLA in healthy donors. Broader study findings: Later on, a genetic analysis was performed. It linked a missense variant in DCLRE1C with V- and J-gene trimming of TCR beta. 150 or so TCR beta chains were listed as cytomegalovirus-associated.

Vbeta (60) and Jbeta (13) primers were used in the PCR. Sequencing used immunoSEQ multiplex PCR; TCRdb keeps in-frame clones, though not all of them. The sample records 77,000 or so clones, 78% being singletons. Comment on this clone: The target antigen is unknown.

The CDR3 has 14 residues. Germline CDR1 is MNHNY and CDR2 is SVGAGI (reference sequence). V lost 5 bases, J lost 0 bases, and 10 bases lay in between. The source is a man aged 35 to 55 in good health and CMV-seronegative. The sequenced sample was PBMCs. The chain recombines TRBV6-6 with TRBJ1-2; possibly TRBD1 for D (6 bases). The CDR3 reads CASSRQVANYGYTF. CDR3 DNA sequence: TGTGCCAGCAGTAGACAGGTAGCTAACTATGGCTACACCTTC.